This TCR beta chain emerged from a study of T cells expressing NK-cell markers. Study results and caveats: Among several donors, these clonotypes also ranked first in the CD3+CD56-NKG2C+ fraction. Whether expanded NKG2C+ T cell clones were HCMV-specific remained unclear.

Germline V gene data show CDR1 as MNHEY and CDR2 as SVGEGT. The CDR3 loop spans 14 amino acids. Making the TCR beta cDNA relied on 5'RACE template switching with UMIs. From the 5' RACE reads, TCRdb lists one entry per CDR3 protein and no DNA. This table lists a few hundred thousand distinct CDR3 sequences. Notes on this clonotype: The antigen remains unidentified.

The sequenced sample was blood T cells: a sorted CD56 or NKG2C T cell subset, CD4+ or CD8+ T cells, or bulk PBMC T cells (not recorded which). The clonotype was recovered from a man aged 18 to 29 in good health. V usage is TRBV6-2 or TRBV6-3 and J usage is TRBJ2-3. The CDR3 is CASSYSQVTDTQYF.